Listed below are T cell receptor beta chains from one sample, sequenced in a study of tumor and adjacent non-tumor tissue in lung cancer. Each CDR3 protein gets one entry after TCRdb re-called the multiplex PCR reads with MiXCR. The sample has some 100,000 distinct CDR3 sequences, 65% seen once. Sample: distant non-tumor lung tissue. The receptors were sampled from a man aged 25-45 years with non-small cell lung cancer. CDR3s include the opening cysteine and the closing phenylalanine or tryptophan. The D gene is left open where the match is weak. Some rows have no size entry. The others give once, few or many, or a class for an expanded clone.

d_call | clone_size | j_call | v_call | cdr3_aa | cdr3_nt
TRBD1 | NA | TRBJ2-2 | TRBV20-1 | CSARWNTGEPFF | TGCAGTGCTAGATGGAACACAGGGGAGCCGTTTTTT
NA | NA | TRBJ2-2 | TRBV6-5 | CASRETVDTGEPFF | TGTGCCAGCAGAGAGACAGTGGATACTGGGGAGCCGTTTTTT
NA | NA | TRBJ2-7 | TRBV6-2/TRBV6-3 | CASASMAEQYF | TGTGCCAGCGCCAGTATGGCCGAGCAATACTTC
TRBD2 | many | TRBJ2-7 | TRBV29-1 | CSVRDYFYEQYF | TGCAGCGTTCGGGACTACTTCTACGAGCAGTACTTC
TRBD2 | once | TRBJ2-7 | TRBV20-1 | CSVSTQRGSYEQYF | TGCAGTGTTTCCACACAGCGGGGCTCCTACGAGCAGTACTTC
TRBD1 | NA | TRBJ1-5 | TRBV12-3/TRBV12-4 | CVRSLGQGNQPQHF | TGTGTCAGGAGTTTAGGACAGGGCAATCAGCCCCAGCATTTT
NA | few | TRBJ2-5 | TRBV5-1 | CASSLSLQETQYF | TGCGCCAGCAGCTTGTCCCTTCAAGAGACCCAGTACTTC
NA | NA | TRBJ2-2 | TRBV11-1 | CASSFQGRPGELFF | TGTGCCAGCAGTTTTCAGGGTCGGCCCGGGGAGCTATTTTTT
NA | many | TRBJ1-6 | TRBV5-6 | CASSFYSRNNSPLHF | TGTGCCAGCAGCTTTTATTCCCGAAATAATTCACCCCTCCACTTT
TRBD2 | NA | TRBJ2-3 | TRBV11-1 | CASSLRRLAGMSTDTQYF | TGTGCCAGCAGCTTACGACGACTAGCGGGAATGAGCACAGATACGCAATATTTT
TRBD1 | NA | TRBJ2-7 | TRBV5-1 | CASSLVGQEAHEQYF | TGCGCCAGCAGCTTGGTGGGACAGGAGGCCCACGAGCAGTACTTC
NA | once | TRBJ1-1 | TRBV6-5 | CASSYGGSNTEAFF | TGTGCCAGCAGTTACGGGGGGTCAAACACTGAAGCTTTCTTT
TRBD2 | few | TRBJ2-1 | TRBV6-2/TRBV6-3 | CARYRSGANEQFF | TGTGCTCGCTACCGCAGCGGGGCCAATGAGCAGTTCTTC
TRBD1 | NA | TRBJ1-6 | TRBV7-2 | CASSLRDSNSPLHF | TGTGCCAGCAGCCTCAGGGACAGTAATTCACCCCTCCACTTT
NA | many | TRBJ1-5 | TRBV6-6 | CASSYSTSGVHQPQHF | TGTGCCAGCAGTTACTCGACGTCAGGTGTTCATCAGCCCCAGCATTTT
NA | NA | TRBJ1-4 | TRBV20-1 | CGATGSWGGKLFF | TGCGGTGCTACAGGTTCTTGGGGTGGAAAACTGTTTTTT
NA | NA | TRBJ2-7 | TRBV7-9 | CASSGPKAYEQYF | TGTGCCAGCAGTGGACCGAAGGCCTACGAGCAGTACTTC
NA | NA | TRBJ2-7 | TRBV20-1 | CSALRHEQGHYDEYF | TGCAGTGCTCTACGACATGAGCAGGGGCACTACGACGAGTACTTC
NA | NA | TRBJ1-1 | TRBV5-1 | CASSLRLVTEAFF | TGCGCCAGCAGCTTGCGGCTCGTCACTGAAGCTTTCTTT
TRBD2 | NA | TRBJ2-1 | TRBV20-1 | CGASSGSDYNEQFF | TGCGGTGCTTCTAGCGGGAGCGACTACAATGAACAGTTCTTC
TRBD1 | few | TRBJ1-1 | TRBV20-1 | CSARGETGITEAFF | TGCAGTGCTAGAGGCGAGACAGGGATCACTGAAGCTTTCTTT
NA | NA | TRBJ2-3 | TRBV11-2 | CASSLAGDDSDTQYF | TGTGCCAGCAGCTTAGCAGGGGACGACTCGGATACGCAGTATTTT
NA | few | TRBJ2-2 | TRBV7-8 | CASSLSPGTGELFF | TGTGCCAGCAGCTTATCCCCCGGCACCGGGGAGCTGTTTTTT
TRBD2 | NA | TRBJ2-1 | TRBV11-2 | CANSSRGSGIRYNEQFF | TGTGCCAACAGCTCTCGAGGTAGCGGGATAAGGTACAATGAGCAGTTCTTC
NA | NA | TRBJ1-1 | TRBV11-2 | CANSRTRGSGKVNTEAFF | TGTGCCAACAGTCGTACTAGGGGCTCGGGTAAAGTGAACACTGAAGCTTTCTTT
NA | NA | TRBJ2-1 | TRBV11-2 | CASSLALGVSYNEQFF | TGTGCCAGCAGCCTGGCCTTGGGGGTGTCCTACAATGAGCAGTTCTTC
NA | few | TRBJ2-3 | TRBV13 | CASSLTISATTDTQYF | TGTGCCAGCAGCTTAACGATAAGCGCCACAACAGATACGCAGTATTTT
TRBD1 | many | TRBJ2-1 | TRBV12-3/TRBV12-4 | CASTLNRGTNEQFF | TGTGCCAGCACCCTCAACAGGGGAACGAATGAGCAGTTCTTC
NA | NA | TRBJ1-5 | TRBV6-5 | CASRRGSSNQPQHF | TGTGCCAGTAGAAGAGGGAGCAGCAATCAGCCCCAGCATTTT
NA | medium-sized | TRBJ2-7 | TRBV12-3/TRBV12-4 | CASSLQGWYEQYF | TGTGCCAGCAGTTTACAGGGATGGTACGAGCAGTACTTC
TRBD2 | many | TRBJ2-7 | TRBV29-1 | CSVDGLAGDNEQYF | TGCAGCGTTGATGGGCTAGCGGGGGACAACGAGCAGTACTTC
NA | few | TRBJ2-2 | TRBV7-9 | CASRGLRIGELFF | TGTGCCAGCAGAGGACTGCGAATCGGGGAGCTGTTTTTT
NA | NA | TRBJ2-7 | TRBV20-1 | CSAKMASSEKYF | TGCAGTGCAAAGATGGCCAGCAGCGAGAAGTACTTC
TRBD2 | NA | TRBJ2-3 | TRBV20-1 | CGASRGLEGRTNTQYF | TGCGGTGCTTCGAGGGGACTAGAGGGAAGAACAAATACGCAGTATTTT
NA | NA | TRBJ1-6 | TRBV11-1 | CASSLGIGKDPPLHF | TGTGCCAGTAGCTTAGGGATAGGAAAGGATCCACCCCTCCACTTT
NA | few | TRBJ1-6 | TRBV25-1 | CASSELTRAGSPLHF | TGTGCCAGCAGTGAATTGACCCGGGCTGGTTCACCCCTCCACTTT
TRBD1 | NA | TRBJ2-5 | TRBV11-2 | CANSWTGESQYF | TGTGCCAACAGCTGGACAGGGGAGTCCCAGTACTTC
NA | NA | TRBJ2-5 | TRBV20-1 | CSVRKPQEAQYF | TGCAGTGTTCGGAAACCACAAGAGGCCCAGTACTTC
TRBD1 | many | TRBJ1-1 | TRBV6-2/TRBV6-3 | CASSETQGATEAFF | TGTGCCAGCAGTGAGACACAGGGGGCCACTGAAGCTTTCTTT
NA | many | TRBJ2-5 | TRBV6-1 | CASSETLADETQYF | TGTGCCAGCAGTGAAACACTTGCCGACGAGACCCAGTACTTC
TRBD2 | NA | TRBJ2-1 | TRBV11-2 | CTSSLIAGGNNDQFF | TGTACCAGCAGCCTTATTGCGGGAGGGAATAATGACCAGTTCTTC
NA | few | TRBJ1-4 | TRBV14 | CASSQVHGLYEKLFF | TGTGCCAGCAGCCAAGTCCACGGACTATATGAAAAACTGTTTTTT
NA | many | TRBJ1-2 | TRBV11-2 | CASSFLGPIGYTF | TGTGCCAGCAGCTTTTTGGGCCCGATTGGCTACACCTTC
NA | NA | TRBJ2-5 | TRBV11-2 | CASSPGPAAETQYF | TGTGCCAGCAGTCCGGGACCAGCGGCAGAGACCCAGTACTTC
NA | NA | TRBJ1-4 | TRBV11-2 | CASSAGTGNEKLFF | TGTGCCAGCAGCGCCGGGACTGGGAACGAAAAACTGTTTTTT
NA | many | TRBJ2-1 | TRBV20-1 | CSAPSGGDYNEQFF | TGCAGTGCCCCTTCCGGGGGCGACTACAATGAGCAGTTCTTC
NA | NA | TRBJ2-7 | TRBV11-2 | CASSLDQAGVYVQYF | TGTGCCAGCAGCTTAGATCAGGCAGGGGTCTACGTGCAGTACTTC
TRBD1 | many | TRBJ1-5 | TRBV5-6 | CASSHRGRNQPQHF | TGTGCCAGCAGCCACAGGGGTCGCAATCAGCCCCAGCATTTT
NA | many | TRBJ2-7 | TRBV29-1 | CSVEVRGSYEQYF | TGCAGCGTTGAAGTCAGGGGTTCCTACGAGCAGTACTTC
TRBD2 | NA | TRBJ2-7 | TRBV7-2 | CTSSLSGGVDEQYF | TGTACCAGCAGCTTAAGCGGGGGGGTCGACGAGCAGTACTTC
NA | once | TRBJ1-6 | TRBV20-1 | CSARRDISSSLHF | TGCAGTGCGCGACGGGACATATCTTCATCCCTCCACTTT
TRBD2 | few | TRBJ2-7 | TRBV4-3 | CASSQRLAGGYEQYF | TGCGCCAGCAGCCAACGACTAGCGGGGGGGTACGAGCAGTACTTC
NA | NA | TRBJ2-1 | TRBV5-6 | CASNLVASRTYEQFF | TGTGCCAGCAACTTAGTGGCTAGCCGGACGTATGAGCAGTTCTTC
TRBD2 | NA | TRBJ2-1 | TRBV11-2 | CDSSSSGLAGSAQFF | TGTGACAGCAGCTCCAGCGGACTAGCAGGAAGTGCGCAGTTCTTC
NA | once | TRBJ2-2 | TRBV4-2 | CASSLGHGCAGELFF | TGTGCCAGCAGCCTGGGACACGGTTGTGCCGGGGAGCTGTTTTTT